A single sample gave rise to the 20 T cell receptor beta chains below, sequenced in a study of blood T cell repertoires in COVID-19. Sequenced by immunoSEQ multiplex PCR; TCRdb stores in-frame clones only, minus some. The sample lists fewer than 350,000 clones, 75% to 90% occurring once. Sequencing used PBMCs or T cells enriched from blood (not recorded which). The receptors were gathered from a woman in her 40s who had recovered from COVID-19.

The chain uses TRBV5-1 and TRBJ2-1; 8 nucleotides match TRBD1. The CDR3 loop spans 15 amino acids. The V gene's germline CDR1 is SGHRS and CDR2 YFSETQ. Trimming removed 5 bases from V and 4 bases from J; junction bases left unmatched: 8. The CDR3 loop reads CASRFSGTGYNEQFF. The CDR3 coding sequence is TGCGCCAGCAGATTTTCCGGGACAGGTTACAATGAGCAGTTCTTC.

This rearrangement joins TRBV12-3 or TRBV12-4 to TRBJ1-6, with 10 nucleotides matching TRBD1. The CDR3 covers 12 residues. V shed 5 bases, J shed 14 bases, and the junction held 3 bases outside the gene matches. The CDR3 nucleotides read TGTGCCAGCAGTCGGGACAGGGGTACCCTCCACTTT. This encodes CASSRDRGTLHF.

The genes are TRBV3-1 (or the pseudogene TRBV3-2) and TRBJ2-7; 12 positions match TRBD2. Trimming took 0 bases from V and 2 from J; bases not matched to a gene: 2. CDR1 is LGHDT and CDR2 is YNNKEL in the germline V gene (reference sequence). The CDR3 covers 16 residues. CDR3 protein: CASSQDRLAGAYEQYF. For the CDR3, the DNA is TGTGCCAGCAGCCAAGATCGACTAGCGGGGGCCTACGAGCAGTACTTC.

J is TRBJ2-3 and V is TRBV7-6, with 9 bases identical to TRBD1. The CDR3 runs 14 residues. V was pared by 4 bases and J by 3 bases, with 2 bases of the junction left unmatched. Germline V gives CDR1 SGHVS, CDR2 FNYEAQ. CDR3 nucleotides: TGTGCCAGCAGCTCCGGACAGGGGACAGATACGCAGTATTTT. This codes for CASSSGQGTDTQYF.

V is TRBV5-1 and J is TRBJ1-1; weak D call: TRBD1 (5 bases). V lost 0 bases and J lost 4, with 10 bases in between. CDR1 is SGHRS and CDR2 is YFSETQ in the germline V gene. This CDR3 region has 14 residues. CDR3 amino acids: CASSLVPGGTEAFF. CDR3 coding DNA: TGCGCCAGCAGCTTGGTGCCCGGGGGCACTGAAGCTTTCTTT.

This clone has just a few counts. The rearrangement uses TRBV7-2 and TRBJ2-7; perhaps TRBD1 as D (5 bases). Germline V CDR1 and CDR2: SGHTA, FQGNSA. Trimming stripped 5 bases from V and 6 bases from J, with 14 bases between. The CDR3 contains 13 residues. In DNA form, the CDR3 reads TGTGCCAGCAGCCAGACTCCAGGGCGCGAGCAGTACTTC. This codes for CASSQTPGREQYF.

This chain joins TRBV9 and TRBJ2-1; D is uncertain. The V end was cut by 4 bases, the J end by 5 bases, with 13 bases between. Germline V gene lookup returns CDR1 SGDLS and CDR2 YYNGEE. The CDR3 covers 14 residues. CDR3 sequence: CASSPDISHNEQFF. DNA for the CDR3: TGTGCCAGCAGCCCCGACATTTCCCACAATGAGCAGTTCTTC.

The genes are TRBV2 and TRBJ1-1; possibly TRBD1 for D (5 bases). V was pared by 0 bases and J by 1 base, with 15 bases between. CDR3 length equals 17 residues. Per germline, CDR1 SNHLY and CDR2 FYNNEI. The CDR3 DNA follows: TGTGCCAGCAGTGAAGCGAGGCCGGCCGGGGGGAACACTGAAGCTTTCTTT. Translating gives CASSEARPAGGNTEAFF.

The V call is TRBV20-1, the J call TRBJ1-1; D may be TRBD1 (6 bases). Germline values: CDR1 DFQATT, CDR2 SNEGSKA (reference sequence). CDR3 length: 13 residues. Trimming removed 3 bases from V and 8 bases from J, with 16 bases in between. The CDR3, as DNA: TGCAGTGCTAGTTCCCAGGACCAGGGGGAAGCTTTCTTT. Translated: CSASSQDQGEAFF.

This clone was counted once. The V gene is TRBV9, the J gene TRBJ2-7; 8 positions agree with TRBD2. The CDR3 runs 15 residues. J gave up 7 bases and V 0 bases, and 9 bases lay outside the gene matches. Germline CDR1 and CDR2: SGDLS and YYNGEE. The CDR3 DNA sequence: TGTGCCAGCAGCGTAGAGGAGACTAGCGAGGAGGAGCAGTACTTC. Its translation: CASSVEETSEEEQYF.

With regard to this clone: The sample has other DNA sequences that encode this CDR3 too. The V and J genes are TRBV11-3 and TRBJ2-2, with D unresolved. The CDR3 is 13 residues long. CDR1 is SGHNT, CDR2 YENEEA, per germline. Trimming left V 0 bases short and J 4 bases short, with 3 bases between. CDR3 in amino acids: CASSLDLTGELFF. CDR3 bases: TGTGCCAGCAGCTTAGATCTCACCGGGGAGCTGTTTTTT.

CDR3 sequence: CASSHSRGYEQYF. CDR3 in DNA: TGCGCCAGCAGCCACTCAAGGGGGTACGAGCAGTACTTC. The V gene is TRBV4-1, the J gene TRBJ2-7, with D possibly being TRBD1 (6 bases). V was trimmed by 3 bases and J by 4 bases, leaving 10 bases between them. The CDR3 is made up of 13 amino acids. Germline assignment: CDR1 MGHRA and CDR2 YSYEKL.

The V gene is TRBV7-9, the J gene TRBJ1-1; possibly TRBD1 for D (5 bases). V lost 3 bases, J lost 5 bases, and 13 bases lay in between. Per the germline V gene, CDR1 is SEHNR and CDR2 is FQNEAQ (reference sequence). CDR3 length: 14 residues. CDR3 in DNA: TGTGCCAGCAGCTTCCGGTCTGGGGGGACTGAAGCTTTCTTT. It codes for CASSFRSGGTEAFF.

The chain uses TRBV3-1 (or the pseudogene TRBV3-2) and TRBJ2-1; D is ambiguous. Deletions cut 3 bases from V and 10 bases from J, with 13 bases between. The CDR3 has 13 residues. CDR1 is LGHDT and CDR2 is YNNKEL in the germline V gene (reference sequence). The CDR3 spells CASSQNLAGEQFF. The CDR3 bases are TGTGCCAGCAGCCAGAACCTCGCCGGGGAGCAGTTCTTC.

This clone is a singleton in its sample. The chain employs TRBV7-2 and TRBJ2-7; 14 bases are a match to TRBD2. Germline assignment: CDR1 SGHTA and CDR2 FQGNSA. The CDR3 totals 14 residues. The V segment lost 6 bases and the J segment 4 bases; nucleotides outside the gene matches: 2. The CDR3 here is CASRRLAGGYEQYF. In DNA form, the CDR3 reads TGTGCCAGCAGACGACTAGCGGGAGGGTACGAGCAGTACTTC. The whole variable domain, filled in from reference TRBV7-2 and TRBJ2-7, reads GAGVSQSPSNKVTEKGKDVELRCDPISGHTALYWYRQSLGQGLEFLIYFQGNSAPDKSGLPSDRFSAERTGGSVSTLTIQRTQQEDSAVYLCASRRLAGGYEQYFGPGTRLTVT.

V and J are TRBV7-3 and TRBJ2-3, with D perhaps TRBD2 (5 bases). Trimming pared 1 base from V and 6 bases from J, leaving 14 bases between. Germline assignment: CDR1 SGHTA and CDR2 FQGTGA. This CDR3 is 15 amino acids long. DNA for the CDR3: TGTGCCAGCAGCTTAATGGCGGGCCAGGCGGATACGCAGTATTTT. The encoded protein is CASSLMAGQADTQYF. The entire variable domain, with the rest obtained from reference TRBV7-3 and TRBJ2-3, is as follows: GAGVSQTPSNKVTEKGKYVELRCDPISGHTALYWYRQSLGQGPEFLIYFQGTGAADDSGLPNDRFFAVRPEGSVSTLKIQRTERGDSAVYLCASSLMAGQADTQYFGPGTRLTVL.

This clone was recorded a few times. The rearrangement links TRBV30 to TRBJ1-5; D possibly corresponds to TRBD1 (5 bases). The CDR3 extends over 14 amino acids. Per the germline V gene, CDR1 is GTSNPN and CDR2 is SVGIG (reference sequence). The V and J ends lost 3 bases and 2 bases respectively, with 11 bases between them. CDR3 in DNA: TGTGCCTGGAGAGGGGTTGGGGGCAATCAGCCCCAGCATTTT. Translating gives CAWRGVGGNQPQHF.

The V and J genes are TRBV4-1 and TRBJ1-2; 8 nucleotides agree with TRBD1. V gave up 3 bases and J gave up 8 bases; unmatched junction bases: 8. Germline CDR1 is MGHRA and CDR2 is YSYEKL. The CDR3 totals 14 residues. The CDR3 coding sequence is TGCGCCAGCAGCCAGAACCAGGGGGCGGAGGGCTACACCTTC. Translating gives CASSQNQGAEGYTF.

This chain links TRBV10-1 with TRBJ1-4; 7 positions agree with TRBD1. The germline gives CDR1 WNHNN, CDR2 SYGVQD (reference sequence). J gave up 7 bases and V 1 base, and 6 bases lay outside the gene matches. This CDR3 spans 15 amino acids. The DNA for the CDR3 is TGCGCCAGCAGTGAGTTCGGCACAGGGGTTGAAAAACTGTTTTTT. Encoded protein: CASSEFGTGVEKLFF.

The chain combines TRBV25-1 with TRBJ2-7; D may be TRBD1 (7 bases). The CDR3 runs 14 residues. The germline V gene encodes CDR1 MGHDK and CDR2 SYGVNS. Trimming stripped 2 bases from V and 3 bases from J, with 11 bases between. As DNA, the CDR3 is TGTGCCAGCAGTGAACAGGGGGGTTACTACGAGCAGTACTTC. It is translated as CASSEQGGYYEQYF.